A single sample is the source of the 28 T cell receptor beta chains below, sequenced in a study of early T cells in non-severe SARS-CoV-2 infection. TCRdb used MiXCR to reprocess the 5' RACE reads, holding one entry per CDR3 protein. Found here are 20,000 to 25,000 distinct CDR3 sequences, roughly 5.3% of them singletons; the top ten hold 9.5% to 12%. Specimen: whole blood. The receptors derive from an adult who was a healthcare worker with PCR-confirmed SARS-CoV-2 infection or an uninfected control (not recorded which).

Many counts were recorded for this clonotype. The chain carries TRBV20-1 and TRBJ2-1, with 8 bases aligning to TRBD2. CDR3 size: 15 residues. J lost 7 bases, V lost 0 bases, and 8 bases had no gene match. CDR1 is DFQATT and CDR2 is SNEGSKA in the germline V gene (reference sequence). CDR3 protein: CSARDLAGQGNEQFF. The CDR3 nucleotides read TGCAGTGCTAGAGATCTAGCGGGCCAAGGAAATGAGCAGTTCTTC.

There are many counts of this clonotype. The gene calls are TRBV7-9 and TRBJ1-6, with 7 positions matching TRBD1. V lost 2 bases and J lost 11; bases outside the gene matches: 12. CDR1 is SEHNR and CDR2 is FQNEAQ in the germline V gene (reference sequence). CDR3 length: 16 amino acids. The CDR3 here is CASSLWLDRARAPLHF. The CDR3 bases are TGTGCCAGCAGCTTATGGCTCGACAGGGCTCGCGCACCCCTCCACTTT. The entire variable domain, with the rest obtained from reference TRBV7-9 and TRBJ1-6, is as follows: DTGVSQNPRHKITKRGQNVTFRCDPISEHNRLYWYRQTLGQGPEFLTYFQNEAQLEKSRLLSDRFSAERPKGSFSTLEIQRTEQGDSAMYLCASSLWLDRARAPLHFGNGTRLTVT.

This clonotype was seen ten or more times. The J gene is TRBJ2-1, the V gene TRBV7-6; the D gene could be TRBD1 or TRBD2 (6 bases each). Germline values: CDR1 SGHVS, CDR2 FNYEAQ. V was trimmed by 1 base and J by 0 bases, leaving 16 bases between them. The CDR3 totals 18 residues. The CDR3: CASSLVAGHRPSYNEQFF. DNA of the CDR3: TGTGCCAGCAGCTTAGTGGCGGGACACCGACCCTCCTACAATGAGCAGTTCTTC.

This clonotype has at least ten counts. The CDR3, as DNA: TGTGCCAGTAAGGGCAGGGGGGAGACCCAGTACTTC. Protein: CASKGRGETQYF. The rearrangement uses TRBV19 and TRBJ2-5; 7 positions agree with TRBD1. This CDR3 contains 12 residues. CDR1 and CDR2 from the germline V gene are LNHDA and SQIVND (reference sequence). J lost 5 bases, V lost 7 bases, and 4 bases had no gene match. Using reference TRBV19 and TRBJ2-5 for the parts outside the CDR3, the full variable domain is DGGITQSPKYLFRKEGQNVTLSCEQNLNHDAMYWYRQDPGQGLRLIYYSQIVNDFQKGDIAEGYSVSREKKESFPLTVTSAQKNPTAFYLCASKGRGETQYFGPGTRLLVL.

This clonotype has at least ten counts. The chain recombines TRBV6-2 or TRBV6-3 with TRBJ2-7; 11 bases are shared with TRBD2. Losses at the gene ends were 4 bases for V and 3 bases for J; bases not matched to a gene: 8. CDR1 MNHEY and CDR2 SVGEGT come from the germline V gene. The CDR3 covers 16 residues. The CDR3 DNA follows: TGTGCCAGCAGTTCATGGACTAGCGGGTTAGTCTACGAGCAGTACTTC. Translated, it gives CASSSWTSGLVYEQYF.

This clonotype has only a few counts. This chain links TRBV7-6 with TRBJ2-7; 9 bases map to TRBD1. Germline values: CDR1 SGHVS, CDR2 FNYEAQ. The CDR3 is 15 residues long. V gave up 5 bases and J gave up 0 bases; unmatched junction bases: 5. CDR3 protein: CASSPGTGSSYEQYV. In DNA, the CDR3 is TGTGCCAGCAGCCCCGGGACAGGGAGCTCCTACGAGCAGTACGTC.

The gene calls are TRBV12-3 or TRBV12-4 and TRBJ2-3; tentatively, D is TRBD2 (5 bases). V lost 8 bases and J lost 2, with 14 bases in between. The CDR3 has 14 amino acids. Here the CDR3 reads CASSPRVDTDTQYF. The CDR3 bases are TGTGCCAGCTCCCCGCGGGTAGACACAGATACGCAGTATTTT.

This clonotype appeared many times. DNA for the CDR3: TGTGCCAGTAGTGTAACGTCTAGCTCCTACGAGCAGTACGTC. It is translated as CASSVTSSSYEQYV. This chain links TRBV19 with TRBJ2-7; D remains unclear. Germline V CDR1 and CDR2: LNHDA, SQIVND (reference sequence). The V end was cut by 5 bases, the J end by 0 bases, with 11 bases between. The CDR3 is 14 residues long.

The table lists this clonotype with many counts. This sequence joins TRBV20-1 and TRBJ2-2; a weak D match, TRBD2 (6 bases). From germline, CDR1 is DFQATT and CDR2 SNEGSKA (reference sequence). The CDR3 totals 14 residues. Trimming took 1 base from V and 0 from J, leaving 6 bases between them. The DNA for the CDR3 is TGCAGTGCTAGAGCGGGAGCGAACACCGGGGAGCTGTTTTTT. Translation gives CSARAGANTGELFF.

This clonotype was picked up many times. The J gene is TRBJ2-5, the V gene TRBV5-4; D unclear. V lost 2 bases, J lost 1 base, and 6 bases lay in between. This CDR3 spans 13 amino acids. From germline, CDR1 is SGHNT and CDR2 YYREEE (reference sequence). CDR3 loop: CASSFAVQETQYF. The CDR3 DNA sequence: TGTGCCAGCAGCTTCGCAGTCCAAGAGACCCAGTACTTC.

In this sample, this clonotype turned up many times. This chain connects TRBV6-6 to TRBJ2-7, with 8 bases matching TRBD2. Germline CDR1 MNHNY, CDR2 SVGAGI (reference sequence). Germline trimming cut 0 bases from V and 1 base from J; bases unmatched to any gene: 5. This CDR3 region has 16 residues. This chain's CDR3 is CASSYSALAASYEQYF. For the CDR3, the DNA is TGTGCCAGCAGTTACTCCGCACTAGCGGCTTCCTACGAGCAGTACTTC.

This clonotype came up many times. The gene calls are TRBV29-1 and TRBJ1-1; D is ambiguous. Germline values: CDR1 SQVTM, CDR2 ANQGSEA. V was shortened by 1 base and J by 2 bases, with 11 bases between the two germline ends. The CDR3 totals 14 residues. CDR3 sequence: CSVEGVADNTEAFF. CDR3 sequence (DNA): TGCAGCGTTGAAGGTGTGGCGGACAACACTGAAGCTTTCTTT.

This clonotype was picked up many times. The J gene is TRBJ1-5, the V gene TRBV7-8; TRBD1 is a possible D gene (5 bases). The V gene lost 1 base and the J gene lost 6 bases, with 19 bases spanning the gap. Germline V gene sequence: CDR1 SGHVS, CDR2 FQNEAQ. The CDR3 covers 17 residues. The CDR3 DNA sequence: TGTGCCAGCAGCTTAGGATATAGGTTGTCAGGGACTCAGCCCCAGCATTTT. Translating it yields CASSLGYRLSGTQPQHF.

This clonotype appeared many times. The chain combines TRBV3-2 with TRBJ2-1; the tabulated D call, TRBD2, remains unverified against the DNA. TRBV3-2 is given as a pseudogene. The CDR3 runs 13 residues. CDR3 bases: TGTGCCAGCAGCCAAGTTCGGCGGGATGAGCAGTTCTTC. It is translated as CASSQVRRDEQFF.

This clonotype showed up many times. This chain links TRBV7-9 with TRBJ2-7, with 10 bases aligning to TRBD2. Unmatched junction bases numbered 5, after V lost 5 bases and J lost 1 base. CDR3 length: 15 residues. Looked up from germline, CDR1 is SEHNR and CDR2 is FQNEAQ (reference sequence). The DNA of the CDR3 is TGTGCCAGCAGCCAAAGGACTAGCGGATCCTACGAGCAGTACTTC. Protein: CASSQRTSGSYEQYF.

This chain uses TRBV18 with TRBJ2-3, with TRBD1 matching over 7 bases. CDR1 and CDR2 (germline): KGHSH, LQKENI. V was pared by 3 bases and J by 0 bases, with 6 bases of the junction left unmatched. CDR3 length: 16 residues. The CDR3 DNA follows: TGTGCCAGCTCACCTTCATGGACAGGAAGCACAGATACGCAGTATTTT. Amino acids: CASSPSWTGSTDTQYF.

This clonotype was found many times. This chain uses TRBV30 with TRBJ2-5; 7 nucleotides agree with TRBD1. V shed 1 base and J 1 base; nucleotides not matched to a gene: 3. Germline V gives CDR1 GTSNPN, CDR2 SVGIG (reference sequence). The CDR3 has 14 amino acids. CDR3 residues: CAWSGGQPQETQYF. The CDR3 nucleotides are TGTGCCTGGAGTGGGGGACAGCCCCAAGAGACCCAGTACTTC.

Notes on this clonotype: A much larger clone sits a single nucleotide away, making a read error possible. The gene calls are TRBV10-3 and TRBJ1-1; D uncertain. Germline CDR1 reads ENHRY; CDR2 reads SYGVKD. The CDR3 runs to 13 residues. With 3 bases removed from V and 1 base from J, the gap between germline ends came to 6 bases. CDR3 sequence reads: CAISDRSNTEAFF. The CDR3, as DNA: TGTGCCATCAGTGACCGCTCGAACACTGAAGCTTTCTTT.

This clonotype was observed many times. This chain links TRBV30 with TRBJ2-1; a possible D gene is TRBD2 (5 bases). CDR1 and CDR2 from the germline V gene are GTSNPN and SVGIG (reference sequence). This CDR3 comprises 12 residues. The V end was cut by 0 bases, the J end by 7 bases, with 7 bases between. The CDR3 sequence: CAWSVRGNEQFF. The CDR3 DNA is TGTGCCTGGAGTGTGCGAGGGAATGAGCAGTTCTTC.

The rearrangement joins TRBV9 to TRBJ1-1; no firm D call. Germline assignment: CDR1 SGDLS and CDR2 YYNGEE. This CDR3 is 14 amino acids long. V was clipped by 0 bases and J by 1 base, with 7 bases between them. DNA for the CDR3: TGTGCCAGCAGCGTAGTGGTGGGGAACACTGAAGCTTTCTTT. Protein product: CASSVVVGNTEAFF.

In this sample, this clonotype turned up many times. The V call is TRBV18, the J call TRBJ2-3; no clear D. CDR1 is KGHSH, CDR2 LQKENI, per germline. The CDR3 sequence is 14 residues long. Trimming cost V 0 bases and J 0 bases, with 4 bases left between them. This CDR3 reads CASSPPGSTDTQYF. In DNA form, the CDR3 reads TGTGCCAGCTCACCACCGGGGAGCACAGATACGCAGTATTTT.

This clonotype has only a few counts. This chain joins TRBV27 and TRBJ2-7; TRBD2 matches at 12 bases. CDR1 is MNHEY and CDR2 is SMNVEV in the germline V gene (reference sequence). CDR3 length: 16 residues. The V and J ends lost 3 bases and 6 bases, in that order; junction bases with no gene match: 9. CDR3 region: CASSLRLAGGTGEQYF. CDR3 nucleotides: TGTGCCAGCAGTTTGAGGCTAGCGGGAGGGACGGGCGAGCAGTACTTC.

The genes are TRBV4-3 and TRBJ2-2, with 12 bases fitting TRBD1. After removal of 4 bases from V and 7 bases from J, the junction contained 7 bases not matched to a gene. CDR1 is LGHNA, CDR2 YSLEER, per germline. The CDR3 consists of 16 residues. Here the CDR3 reads CASSPPGQGAIGELFF. CDR3 nucleotides: TGCGCCAGCAGCCCTCCGGGACAGGGGGCTATCGGGGAGCTGTTTTTT.

This clonotype has a count of ten or more. This chain links TRBV20-1 with TRBJ2-3, with D possibly matching TRBD1 (6 bases). The CDR3 runs 14 residues. V was shortened by 0 bases and J by 2 bases, with 9 bases between the two germline ends. Germline-derived CDR1 and CDR2 are DFQATT and SNEGSKA (reference sequence). The CDR3 is CSAREGGNTDTQYF. The CDR3 DNA reads TGCAGTGCTAGAGAAGGGGGAAACACAGATACGCAGTATTTT.

This clonotype was detected ten times or more. The chain uses TRBV12-3 or TRBV12-4 and TRBJ2-5; no firm D call. Deletions cut 3 bases from V and 0 bases from J, with 8 bases between. The CDR3 extends over 14 amino acids. The CDR3 DNA reads TGTGCCAGCAGTTTGGGTGGAAACCAAGAGACCCAGTACTTC. Residues: CASSLGGNQETQYF.

A few counts support this clonotype. The chain couples TRBV15 to TRBJ1-1; TRBD1 aligns across 8 bases. The J segment lost 5 bases and the V segment lost 2 bases, leaving 10 bases of the junction unmatched. CDR1 is LNHNV, CDR2 YYDKDF, per germline (reference sequence). CDR3 length: 16 amino acids. The CDR3 loop reads CATSRNKQGVGTEAFF. Here the CDR3 DNA reads TGTGCCACCAGCAGAAACAAACAGGGGGTTGGGACTGAAGCTTTCTTT. Complete variable domain (other parts from reference TRBV15 and TRBJ1-1): DAMVIQNPRYQVTQFGKPVTLSCSQTLNHNVMYWYQQKSSQAPKLLFHYYDKDFNNEADTPDNFQSRRPNTSFCFLDIRSPGLGDTAMYLCATSRNKQGVGTEAFFGQGTRLTVV.

The chain has TRBV7-3 and TRBJ1-5; weak D call: TRBD1 (5 bases). The CDR3 is 15 amino acids. The V gene's germline CDR1 is SGHTA and CDR2 FQGTGA. V lost 9 bases and J lost 5, with 20 bases in between. CDR3 amino acids: CARTTGTALDQPQHF. The CDR3 nucleotides read TGTGCCAGAACTACCGGGACGGCCTTAGATCAGCCCCAGCATTTT.

The J gene is TRBJ1-2, the V gene TRBV11-2, with D unclear. The V gene's germline CDR1 is SGHAT and CDR2 FQNNGV. This CDR3 is 15 amino acids long. The V end lost 0 bases, the J end lost 0 bases, and 8 bases lay between the germline ends. The CDR3, as DNA: TGTGCCAGCAGCTTAGAGGCCAGTACTAACTATGGCTACACCTTC. It encodes CASSLEASTNYGYTF.